Presented here are 14 T cell receptor beta chains from one specimen sequenced in a study of identical twins. TCRdb re-analysed the 5' RACE reads in MiXCR, keeping a single row per CDR3 protein. The sample lists approximately 1.8 million distinct CDR3 sequences, around a third occurring once. The source material was cord blood. The receptors here all came from a newborn girl in good health.

In this sample, this clonotype turned up a few times. This chain links TRBV20-1 with TRBJ2-5, with TRBD2 as a possible D gene (6 bases). The end of the DNA aligns better with TRBJ2-7, so the J call may be wrong. Germline V CDR1 and CDR2: DFQATT, SNEGSKA (reference sequence). CDR3 length: 16 amino acids. CDR3 region: CSARGTPGLGPYEQYF. CDR3 DNA: TGCAGTGCTAGGGGGACTCCGGGACTGGGTCCCTACGAGCAGTACTTC.

This clonotype was seen a handful of times. The chain couples TRBV28 to TRBJ2-7, with 8 nucleotides matching TRBD1. The J segment lost 4 bases and the V segment lost 7 bases, leaving 6 bases of the junction unmatched. The CDR3 covers 13 residues. Germline V gene data show CDR1 as MDHEN and CDR2 as SYDVKM. The CDR3 protein is CASNRQGIYEQYF. CDR3 sequence (DNA): TGTGCCAGCAACCGACAGGGGATATACGAGCAGTACTTC.

This clonotype has a count of ten or more. This chain uses TRBV20-1 with TRBJ2-7; D not certain. The length of the CDR3 is 12 residues. Germline assignment: CDR1 DFQATT and CDR2 SNEGSKA (reference sequence). V lost 3 bases and J 3 bases, leaving 9 bases between the germline ends. The CDR3 spells CSASIRLYEQYF. CDR3 nucleotides: TGCAGTGCTAGTATCAGGCTCTACGAGCAGTACTTC.

The V call is TRBV7-2, the J call TRBJ2-1; unclear D gene. Trimming took off 3 bases at V and 1 base at J, with 10 bases between the two ends. The CDR3 extends over 15 amino acids. The germline V gene has CDR1 SGHTA and CDR2 FQGNSA. The CDR3 loop reads CASSFRTQSYNEQFF. CDR3 DNA sequence: TGTGCCAGCAGCTTCAGGACCCAGTCCTACAATGAGCAGTTCTTC.

The chain has TRBV24-1 and TRBJ1-2; D is perhaps TRBD1 (5 bases). Germline V CDR1 and CDR2: KGHDR, SFDVKD. The germline V and J ends were trimmed by 4 bases and 1 base, with 9 bases remaining between them. CDR3 length equals 14 residues. CDR3 sequence reads: CATSERDDNYGYTF. CDR3 DNA: TGTGCCACCAGTGAACGGGACGATAACTATGGCTACACCTTC.

Points on this clonotype: It may be a read error: a sequence one base away is much more abundant. V usage is TRBV29-1 and J usage is TRBJ2-5, with a tentative D call TRBD2 (5 bases). Deletions cut 0 bases from V and 11 bases from J, with 16 bases between. Germline CDR1 SQVTM, CDR2 ANQGSEA. There are 13 residues in the CDR3. The CDR3 loop is CSVEDRASNEQYF. The CDR3 region has the DNA TGCAGCGTTGAAGATAGGGCTAGCAATGAGCAGTACTTC.

The chain is built from TRBV3-1 and TRBJ2-3; maybe TRBD2 (6 bases). Trimming took off 1 base at V and 2 bases at J, with 7 bases between the two ends. The CDR3 length is 14 residues. The germline V gene has CDR1 LGHDT and CDR2 YNNKEL (reference sequence). The CDR3, as DNA: TGTGCCAGCAGCCAAGGGGACTTCACAGATACGCAGTATTTT. Protein sequence: CASSQGDFTDTQYF.

The chain links TRBV20-1 to TRBJ2-7, with 12 bases matching TRBD2. The germline gives CDR1 DFQATT, CDR2 SNEGSKA (reference sequence). The CDR3 sequence is 17 residues long. After removal of 1 base from V and 7 bases from J, the junction contained 14 bases not matched to a gene. The CDR3 reads CSARVLAGGSGYNEQYF. CDR3 nucleotide sequence: TGCAGTGCTAGAGTACTAGCGGGGGGTAGTGGTTACAATGAGCAGTACTTC.

CDR3 sequence: CASSQAVTSQGSSTDTQYF. The DNA for the CDR3 is TGCGCCAGCAGCCAAGCGGTCACTTCACAGGGTTCTAGCACAGATACGCAGTATTTT. The chain has TRBV4-1 and TRBJ2-3; tentatively, D is TRBD1 (6 bases). The germline V gene has CDR1 MGHRA and CDR2 YSYEKL. This CDR3 is 19 amino acids long. Trimming stripped 1 base from V and 0 bases from J, with 20 bases between.

This clonotype was picked up a small number of times. CDR3 amino acids: CASSLDPLAGGLQETQYF. The CDR3 nucleotides read TGTGCCAGCAGCTTAGACCCCTTAGCGGGGGGGCTCCAAGAGACCCAGTACTTC. This chain connects TRBV11-1 to TRBJ2-5, with TRBD2 matching 11 bases. The V gene end was trimmed by 1 base and the J gene end by 1 base; junction bases not matched to a gene: 8. This CDR3 is 18 amino acids long. The germline gives CDR1 SGHAT, CDR2 FQDESV (reference sequence).

The chain has TRBV2 and TRBJ1-5; no reliable D call. Germline assignment: CDR1 SNHLY and CDR2 FYNNEI. V shed 7 bases and J shed 0 bases, with 22 bases lying between them. This CDR3 contains 18 residues. The CDR3 protein is CASTGSDLPPYSNQPQHF. The CDR3 region has the DNA TGTGCCAGCACGGGATCGGACCTACCTCCTTATAGCAATCAGCCCCAGCATTTT.

The chain employs TRBV7-2 and TRBJ2-6; D may be TRBD1 or TRBD2 (5 bases each). There are 16 residues in the CDR3. V was trimmed by 1 base and J by 4 bases, leaving 11 bases between them. Germline CDR1 is SGHTA and CDR2 is FQGNSA. The CDR3 region has the DNA TGTGCCAGCAGCTTAGTAGAGGGGCCCGGGGCCAACGTCCTGACTTTC. Residues: CASSLVEGPGANVLTF.

In regard to this clonotype: A clone one base away is much larger, so this may be a read error. V is TRBV5-1 and J is TRBJ2-7, with D perhaps assigned TRBD1 or TRBD2 (5 bases each). Per germline, CDR1 SGHRS and CDR2 YFSETQ. CDR3 length: 13 amino acids. This chain's CDR3 is CACSFGTDYEQYF. CDR3 nucleotides: TGCGCCTGCAGCTTCGGGACCGACTACGAGCAGTACTTC.

This clonotype has a handful of counts. This chain connects TRBV29-1 to TRBJ2-1; a possible D gene is TRBD1 (6 bases). The J call is doubtful: the DNA matches TRBJ2-7 better. Germline CDR1 reads SQVTM; CDR2 reads ANQGSEA. The length of the CDR3 is 16 residues. The CDR3 region has the DNA TGCAGCGTTCCAGTTAATCCGAGGGGGTTCTACAATGAGCAGTACTTC. Protein product: CSVPVNPRGFYNEQYF.